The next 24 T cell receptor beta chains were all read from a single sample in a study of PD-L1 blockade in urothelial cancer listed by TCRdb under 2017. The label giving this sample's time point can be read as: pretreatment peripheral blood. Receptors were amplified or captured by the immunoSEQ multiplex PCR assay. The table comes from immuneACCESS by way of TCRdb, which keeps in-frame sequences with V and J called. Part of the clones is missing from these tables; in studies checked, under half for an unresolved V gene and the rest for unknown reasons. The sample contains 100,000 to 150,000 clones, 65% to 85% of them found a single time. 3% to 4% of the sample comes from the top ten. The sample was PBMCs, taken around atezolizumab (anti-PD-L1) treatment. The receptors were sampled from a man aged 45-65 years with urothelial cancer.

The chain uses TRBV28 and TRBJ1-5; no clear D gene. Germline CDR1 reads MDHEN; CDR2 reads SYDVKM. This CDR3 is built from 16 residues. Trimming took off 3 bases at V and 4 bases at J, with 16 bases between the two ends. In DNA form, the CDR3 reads TGTGCCAGCAGTTTGGTGGAGGCGTCCCGAAATCAGCCCCAGCATTTT. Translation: CASSLVEASRNQPQHF.

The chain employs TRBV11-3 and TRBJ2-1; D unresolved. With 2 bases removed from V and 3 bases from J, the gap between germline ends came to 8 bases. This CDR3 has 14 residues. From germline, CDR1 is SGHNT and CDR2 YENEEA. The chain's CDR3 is CASSLSAGYNEQFF. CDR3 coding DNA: TGTGCCAGCAGCTTAAGTGCCGGCTACAATGAGCAGTTCTTC.

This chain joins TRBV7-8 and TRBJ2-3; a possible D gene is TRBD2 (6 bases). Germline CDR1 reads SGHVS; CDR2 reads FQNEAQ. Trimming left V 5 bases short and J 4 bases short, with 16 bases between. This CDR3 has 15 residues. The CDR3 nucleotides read TGTGCCAGCAGCGTCGGGACTTACCTTTCAGATACGCAGTATTTT. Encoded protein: CASSVGTYLSDTQYF. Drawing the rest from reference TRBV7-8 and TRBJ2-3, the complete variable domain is GAGVSQSPRYKVAKRGQDVALRCDPISGHVSLFWYQQALGQGPEFLTYFQNEAQLDKSGLPSDRFFAERPEGSVSTLKIQRTQQEDSAVYLCASSVGTYLSDTQYFGPGTRLTVL.

In DNA form, the CDR3 reads TGTGCCAGCAGTTCCTACTCTGGGGCCAACGTCCTGACTTTC. Protein sequence: CASSSYSGANVLTF. The V gene is TRBV27, the J gene TRBJ2-6; D gene ambiguous. The CDR3 covers 14 residues. CDR1 and CDR2 (germline): MNHEY, SMNVEV (reference sequence). Trimming pared 4 bases from V and 0 bases from J, leaving 4 bases between.

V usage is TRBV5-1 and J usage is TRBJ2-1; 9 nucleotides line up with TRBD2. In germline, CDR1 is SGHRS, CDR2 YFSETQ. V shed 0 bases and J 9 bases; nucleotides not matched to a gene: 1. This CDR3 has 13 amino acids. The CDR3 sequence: CASSLAAGGEQFF. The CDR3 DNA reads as TGCGCCAGCAGCTTGGCAGCGGGAGGTGAGCAGTTCTTC.

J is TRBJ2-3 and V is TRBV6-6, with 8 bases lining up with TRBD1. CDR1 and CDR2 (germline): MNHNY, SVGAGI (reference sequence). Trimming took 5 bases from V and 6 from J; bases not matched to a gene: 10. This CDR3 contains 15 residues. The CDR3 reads CASSPRTQGADTQYF. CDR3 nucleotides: TGTGCCAGCAGTCCCCGGACGCAGGGGGCGGATACGCAGTATTTT.

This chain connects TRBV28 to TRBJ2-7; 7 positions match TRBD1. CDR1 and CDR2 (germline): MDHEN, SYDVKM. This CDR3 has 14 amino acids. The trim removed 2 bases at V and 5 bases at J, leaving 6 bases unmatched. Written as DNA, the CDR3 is TGTGCCAGCAGTTTAACCCAGGGGGTCCACGAGCAGTACTTC. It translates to CASSLTQGVHEQYF. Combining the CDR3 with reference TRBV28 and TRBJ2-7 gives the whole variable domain DVKVTQSSRYLVKRTGEKVFLECVQDMDHENMFWYRQDPGLGLRLIYFSYDVKMKEKGDIPEGYSVSREKKERFSLILESASTNQTSMYLCASSLTQGVHEQYFGPGTRLTVT.

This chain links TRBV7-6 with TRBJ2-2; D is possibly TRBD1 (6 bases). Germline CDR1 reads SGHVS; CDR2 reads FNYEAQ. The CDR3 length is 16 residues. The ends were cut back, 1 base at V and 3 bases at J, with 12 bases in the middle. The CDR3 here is CASSLGGGFDTGELFF. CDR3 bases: TGTGCCAGCAGCTTAGGAGGGGGTTTTGACACCGGGGAGCTGTTTTTT.

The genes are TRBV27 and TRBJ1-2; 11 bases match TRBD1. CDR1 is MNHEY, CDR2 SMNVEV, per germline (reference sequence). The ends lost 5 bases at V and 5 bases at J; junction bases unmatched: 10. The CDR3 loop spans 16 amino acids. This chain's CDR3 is CASSPRRTGGAYGYTF. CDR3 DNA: TGTGCCAGCAGTCCCCGGCGGACAGGGGGCGCTTATGGCTACACCTTC.

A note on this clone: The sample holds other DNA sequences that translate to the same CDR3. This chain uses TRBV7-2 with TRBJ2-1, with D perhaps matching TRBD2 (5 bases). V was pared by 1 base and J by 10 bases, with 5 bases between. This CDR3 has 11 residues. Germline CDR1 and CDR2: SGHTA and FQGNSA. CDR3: CASSLGGEQFF. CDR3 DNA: TGTGCCAGCAGCTTAGGAGGGGAGCAGTTCTTC.

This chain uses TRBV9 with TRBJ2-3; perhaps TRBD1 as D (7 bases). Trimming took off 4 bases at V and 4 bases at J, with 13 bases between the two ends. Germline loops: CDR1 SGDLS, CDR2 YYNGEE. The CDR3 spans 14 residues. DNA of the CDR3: TGTGCCAGCAGCCCGGAGGGGGCTGCAGATACGCAGTATTTT. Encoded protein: CASSPEGAADTQYF.

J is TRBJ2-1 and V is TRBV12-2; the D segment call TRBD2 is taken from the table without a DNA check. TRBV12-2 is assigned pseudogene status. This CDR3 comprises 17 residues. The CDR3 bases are TGTGCAAGTCGCTCGGGGACTAGCGGGATTATTGGCAATGAGCAGTTCTTC. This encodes CASRSGTSGIIGNEQFF.

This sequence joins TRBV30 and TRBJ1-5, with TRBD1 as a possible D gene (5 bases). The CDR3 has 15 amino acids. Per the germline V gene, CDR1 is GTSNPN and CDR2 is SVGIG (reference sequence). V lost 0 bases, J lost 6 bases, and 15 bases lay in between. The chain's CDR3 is CAWSVTGVTGQPQHF. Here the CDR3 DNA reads TGTGCCTGGAGTGTAACGGGGGTAACAGGTCAGCCCCAGCATTTT.

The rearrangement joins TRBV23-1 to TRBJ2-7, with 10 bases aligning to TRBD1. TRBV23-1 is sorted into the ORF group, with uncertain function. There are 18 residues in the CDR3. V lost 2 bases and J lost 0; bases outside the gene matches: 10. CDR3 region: CASSQRRPGTGVSYEQYF. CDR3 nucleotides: TGCGCCAGCAGTCAAAGAAGGCCGGGGACAGGGGTCTCCTACGAGCAGTACTTC.

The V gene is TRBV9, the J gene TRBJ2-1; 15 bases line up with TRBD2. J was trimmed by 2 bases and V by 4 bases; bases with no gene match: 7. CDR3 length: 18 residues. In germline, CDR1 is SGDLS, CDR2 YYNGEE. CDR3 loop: CASSHGLAGGGAYNEQFF. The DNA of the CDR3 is TGTGCCAGCAGCCACGGACTAGCGGGAGGGGGGGCCTACAATGAGCAGTTCTTC.

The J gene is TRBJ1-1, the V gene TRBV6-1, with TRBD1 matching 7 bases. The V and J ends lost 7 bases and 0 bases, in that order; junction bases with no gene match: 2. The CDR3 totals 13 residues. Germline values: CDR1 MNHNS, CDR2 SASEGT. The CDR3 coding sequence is TGTGCCAGCAAGGGACAGTTGAACACTGAAGCTTTCTTT. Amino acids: CASKGQLNTEAFF.

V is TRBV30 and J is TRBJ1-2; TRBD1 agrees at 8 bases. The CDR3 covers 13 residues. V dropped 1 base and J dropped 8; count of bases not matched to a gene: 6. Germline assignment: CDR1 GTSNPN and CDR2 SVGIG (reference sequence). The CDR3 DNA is TGTGCCTGGAGTGGGCAGGGGGCGCTCGGCTACACCTTC. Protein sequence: CAWSGQGALGYTF.

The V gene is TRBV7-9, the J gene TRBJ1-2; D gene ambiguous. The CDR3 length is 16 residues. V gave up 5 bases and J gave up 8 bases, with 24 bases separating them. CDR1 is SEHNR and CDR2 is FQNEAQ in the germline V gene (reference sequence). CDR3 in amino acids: CASSSTGMERLKGYTF. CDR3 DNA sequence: TGTGCCAGCAGCAGCACCGGGATGGAGAGGTTGAAGGGCTACACCTTC.

The CDR3 sequence is CASSLRGRVDNEQFF. CDR3 bases: TGTGCCAGCAGCTTGCGAGGGAGGGTCGACAATGAGCAGTTCTTC. This rearrangement joins TRBV5-6 to TRBJ2-1, with 7 bases identical to TRBD2. J gave up 5 bases and V 1 base, and 6 bases lay outside the gene matches. The CDR3 loop spans 15 amino acids. Germline assignment: CDR1 SGHDT and CDR2 YYEEEE.

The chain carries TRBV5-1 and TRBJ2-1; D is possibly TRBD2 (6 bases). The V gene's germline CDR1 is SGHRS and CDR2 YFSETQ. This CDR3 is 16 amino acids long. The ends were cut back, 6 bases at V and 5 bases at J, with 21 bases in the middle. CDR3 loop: CASNLIGLHNNNEQFF. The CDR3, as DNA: TGCGCCAGCAATCTTATTGGACTACACAACAACAATGAGCAGTTCTTC.

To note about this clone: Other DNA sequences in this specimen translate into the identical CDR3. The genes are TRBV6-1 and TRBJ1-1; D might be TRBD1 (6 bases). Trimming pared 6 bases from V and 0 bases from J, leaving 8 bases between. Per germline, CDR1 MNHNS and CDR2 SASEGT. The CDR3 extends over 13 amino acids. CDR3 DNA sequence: TGTGCCAGCAGGGACAGTCTGAACACTGAAGCTTTCTTT. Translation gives CASRDSLNTEAFF.

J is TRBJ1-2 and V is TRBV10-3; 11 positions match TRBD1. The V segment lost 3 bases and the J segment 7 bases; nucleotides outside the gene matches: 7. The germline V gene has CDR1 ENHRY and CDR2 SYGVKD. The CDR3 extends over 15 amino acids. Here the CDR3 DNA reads TGTGCCATCAGTGACCGGGACAGGGGGAAAGTTGGCTACACCTTC. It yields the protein CAISDRDRGKVGYTF.

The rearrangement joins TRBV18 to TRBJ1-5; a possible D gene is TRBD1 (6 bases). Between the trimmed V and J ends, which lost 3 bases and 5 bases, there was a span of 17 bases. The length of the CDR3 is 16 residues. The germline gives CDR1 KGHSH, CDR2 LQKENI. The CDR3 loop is CASSPNGGAVYQPQHF. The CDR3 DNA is TGTGCCAGCTCACCGAATGGGGGGGCGGTTTATCAGCCCCAGCATTTT.

Here the CDR3 DNA reads TGCGCCAGCAGCCGACAAGACAGGGACTCCTACAATGAGCAGTTCTTC. It codes for CASSRQDRDSYNEQFF. The rearrangement links TRBV4-1 to TRBJ2-1; 7 positions agree with TRBD1. Germline-derived CDR1 and CDR2 are MGHRA and YSYEKL. This CDR3 is built from 16 residues. The V segment lost 4 bases and the J segment 0 bases; nucleotides outside the gene matches: 6.